This T cell receptor beta chain was recovered during a study of shared clonotypes between healthy human individuals. Naive-designated CD8 cells lacked CD45RO, were positively enriched for CCR7, and omitted terminally differentiated effector memory CD45RA+ cells. Each sorted subset replicate got 200 ng genomic DNA, 30,000 or so genomes. This table comes from immunoSEQ multiplex PCR, and its TCRdb copy is limited to in-frame clones, with some not included. The sample yields 1.5 million to 2.5 million clones, over 85% seen once. Trimming took off 7 bases at V and 7 bases at J, with 22 bases between the two ends. Germline assignment: CDR1 LNHDA and CDR2 SQIVND (reference sequence). This CDR3 is 15 amino acids long.

Specimen: naive CD8+ T cells sorted from blood. This chain joins TRBV19 and TRBJ1-2; D is undetermined. This sequence was found in a man between 18 and 29 years old in good health. The CDR3 protein is CASTHTTAATTGYTF. For the CDR3, the DNA is TGTGCCAGTACGCACACCACGGCGGCCACCACTGGCTACACCTTC.